This T cell receptor (beta chain) was recorded in a study of cytomegalovirus exposure and HLA in healthy donors. Study results and limitations: Association of a missense DCLRE1C variant with TCR beta V- and J-gene trimming was reported in a later analysis. According to the study, around 160 TCR beta chains were cytomegalovirus-associated.

From germline, CDR1 is SGHVS and CDR2 FQNEAQ. Germline trimming cut 5 bases from V and 9 bases from J; bases unmatched to any gene: 15. This CDR3 region has 16 residues. At the time of sampling, donors were nominally healthy, though unrecorded immune exposures were likely. 60 Vbeta and 13 Jbeta primers were used in PCR. Using immunoSEQ multiplex PCR, the repertoire was profiled, and TCRdb retains in-frame clones only, with some absent. The sample includes fewer than 110,000 clones, approximately 80% of them seen just once. About this clone itself: The antigen remains undetermined.

The sequenced sample consisted of PBMCs. This sequence originates from a male donor in good health and CMV-seronegative. The rearrangement links TRBV7-8 to TRBJ2-1, with TRBD2 matching 8 bases. CDR3 loop: CASSPAVGLEGGEQFF. CDR3 DNA sequence: TGTGCCAGCAGCCCCGCCGTGGGACTAGAAGGGGGTGAGCAGTTCTTC.